The 19 T cell receptor beta chains reported below all come from one sample, sequenced in a study of blood T cells in healthy people across ages. With a J-beta primer mix and a sample-barcoded 5' primer, a second PCR ran about 7 to 12 cycles. TCRdb re-called the 5' RACE reads with MiXCR, one entry per CDR3 protein. The profile shows more than 550,000 distinct CDR3 sequences, roughly 20% of them singletons. The sample was blood. These receptors came from a man in his 70s in good health.

The chain has TRBV12-3 or TRBV12-4 and TRBJ1-4, with D perhaps matching TRBD1 (5 bases). V gave up 6 bases and J gave up 8 bases, with 19 bases separating them. The CDR3 sequence is 15 residues long. Here the CDR3 reads CASRNRDGRMEKLFF. For the CDR3, the DNA is TGTGCCAGCAGAAATCGGGACGGGAGAATGGAAAAACTGTTTTTT.

This clonotype was seen a single time. A junction end diverges from the germline sequence, so it may reflect a read error. The chain is built from TRBV15 and TRBJ2-3, with 12 bases identical to TRBD2. This CDR3 spans 20 amino acids. CDR1 is LNHNV and CDR2 is YYDKDF in the germline V gene (reference sequence). The CDR3 protein is CATSRAWVSTLAGGTGTQYF. CDR3 nucleotide sequence: TGTGCCACCAGCAGAGCCTGGGTTTCCACGCTAGCGGGGGGGACAGGTACGCAGTATTTT.

This clonotype showed up just a few times. The chain joins TRBV20-1 to TRBJ1-3; D gene ambiguous. The CDR3 consists of 18 residues. The germline gives CDR1 DFQATT, CDR2 SNEGSKA (reference sequence). Trimming left V 1 base short and J 0 bases short, with 19 bases between. The CDR3, as DNA: TGCAGTGCTAGAGTGCTATACTTACGGGAGAACTCTGGAAACACCATATATTTT. Translated, it gives CSARVLYLRENSGNTIYF.

This clonotype appeared a few times. The V call is TRBV14, the J call TRBJ1-3; possibly TRBD1 for D (5 bases). Per the germline V gene, CDR1 is SGHDN and CDR2 is FVKESK. The V end lost 3 bases, the J end lost 7 bases, and 16 bases lay between the germline ends. This CDR3 spans 15 amino acids. The CDR3 here is CASSHLQTSGNTIYF. In DNA, the CDR3 is TGTGCCAGCAGCCACCTACAGACTTCAGGGAACACCATATATTTT.

This clonotype was counted a few times. V usage is TRBV7-3 and J usage is TRBJ2-6, with TRBD1 matching 9 bases. This CDR3 comprises 19 residues. Germline V gene lookup returns CDR1 SGHTA and CDR2 FQGTGA. Trimming at V came to 4 bases and at J to 4 bases, leaving 14 bases not matched to a gene. The CDR3 loop is CASSYIRDRDSRGANVLTF. CDR3 sequence (DNA): TGTGCCAGCAGCTATATCCGGGACAGGGATTCTAGAGGGGCCAACGTCCTGACTTTC.

The V and J genes are TRBV5-1 and TRBJ2-5; D might be TRBD1 (6 bases). The J call may be mistaken, given a closer DNA end match to TRBJ2-1. Germline loops: CDR1 SGHRS, CDR2 YFSETQ. The CDR3 totals 15 residues. The CDR3 nucleotides read TGCGCCAGCAGCAGGGACGTAGGGGGCTACAATGAGCAGTTCTTC. It specifies CASSRDVGGYNEQFF.

The chain uses TRBV5-1 and TRBJ1-1; D is unclear. V was cut by 0 bases and J by 6 bases, with 12 bases left in between. Germline CDR1 SGHRS, CDR2 YFSETQ. The CDR3 runs to 14 residues. CDR3 sequence: CASSLDSDNAEAFF. The CDR3 DNA reads as TGCGCCAGCAGCTTGGACAGTGATAACGCTGAAGCTTTCTTT.

Concerning this clonotype: Because it lacks the conserved phenylalanine or tryptophan at the end, this CDR3 is likely a read error. This chain connects TRBV12-3 or TRBV12-4 to TRBJ2-1, with D perhaps TRBD2 (6 bases). The V end lost 3 bases, the J end lost 6 bases, and 6 bases lay between the germline ends. This CDR3 has 12 amino acids. In DNA form, the CDR3 reads TGTGCCAGCAGTTTGGGGGGCAATGAGCAGTTCTCC. It is translated as CASSLGGNEQFS.

This clonotype has more than one count but fewer than ten. The CDR3 reads CASEGGALRNEQFF. Here the CDR3 DNA reads TGTGCCAGTGAGGGGGGGGCCTTGAGAAATGAGCAGTTCTTC. This chain connects TRBV28 to TRBJ2-7, with D possibly TRBD2 on 7 matching bases. Near its end, the DNA agrees better with TRBJ2-1, so the J call may be wrong. This CDR3 has 14 residues. Germline CDR1 MDHEN, CDR2 SYDVKM.

This clonotype was seen a few times. This chain links TRBV7-9 with TRBJ2-7, with a weak D call TRBD2 (6 bases). Germline CDR1 is SEHNR and CDR2 is FQNEAQ (reference sequence). Trimming cost V 5 bases and J 3 bases, with 17 bases left between them. The CDR3 totals 15 residues. CDR3 nucleotide sequence: TGTGCCAGCAGCCCGTTAACCGGGAGACACTACGAGCAGTACTTC. Its translation is CASSPLTGRHYEQYF.

The chain joins TRBV29-1 to TRBJ2-1, with unresolved D. V was trimmed by 4 bases and J by 4 bases, leaving 11 bases between them. The CDR3 is 13 residues long. The V gene's germline CDR1 is SQVTM and CDR2 ANQGSEA. This CDR3 is CSVGPTQYNEQFF. The CDR3, as DNA: TGCAGCGTTGGGCCTACTCAATACAATGAGCAGTTCTTC.

This chain links TRBV9 with TRBJ2-7; TRBD2 matches at 9 bases. V dropped 0 bases and J dropped 0; count of bases not matched to a gene: 10. CDR1 is SGDLS and CDR2 is YYNGEE in the germline V gene. The CDR3 has 18 residues. The CDR3 region is CASSVGVSGSPNSYEQYV. The CDR3 nucleotides read TGTGCCAGCAGCGTAGGGGTTAGCGGGAGCCCTAACTCCTACGAGCAGTACGTC.

The V and J genes are TRBV7-3 and TRBJ2-5; unclear D gene. V lost 1 base and J lost 4, with 7 bases in between. Germline CDR1 SGHTA, CDR2 FQGTGA. The CDR3 totals 13 residues. CDR3 DNA sequence: TGTGCCAGCAGCTTAATGAGGAGAGAGACCCAGTACTTC. It yields the protein CASSLMRRETQYF. Full variable domain (rest looked up from reference TRBV7-3 and TRBJ2-5): GAGVSQTPSNKVTEKGKYVELRCDPISGHTALYWYRQSLGQGPEFLIYFQGTGAADDSGLPNDRFFAVRPEGSVSTLKIQRTERGDSAVYLCASSLMRRETQYFGPGTRLLVL.

The chain links TRBV6-6 to TRBJ1-1; TRBD1 is a possible D gene (5 bases). The CDR3 sequence is 14 residues long. Deletions cut 0 bases from V and 1 base from J, with 6 bases between. CDR1 and CDR2 (germline): MNHNY, SVGAGI (reference sequence). The CDR3 DNA sequence: TGTGCCAGCAGTTACTCGCAGGGGAACACTGAAGCTTTCTTT. Protein sequence: CASSYSQGNTEAFF.

The V gene is TRBV6-5, the J gene TRBJ1-5; 9 nucleotides agree with TRBD1. Germline V gene lookup returns CDR1 MNHEY and CDR2 SVGAGI. The ends lost 0 bases at V and 3 bases at J; junction bases unmatched: 9. This CDR3 comprises 18 residues. CDR3 sequence reads: CASSYSMDRGYSNQPQHF. In DNA form, the CDR3 reads TGTGCCAGCAGTTACTCGATGGACAGGGGATACTCCAATCAGCCCCAGCATTTT.

This clonotype has a handful of counts. The chain combines TRBV12-3 or TRBV12-4 with TRBJ2-3; 8 positions match TRBD2. Germline trimming cut 7 bases from V and 2 bases from J; bases unmatched to any gene: 5. This CDR3 spans 14 amino acids. The CDR3 region is CASIPGRVTDTQYF. CDR3 in DNA: TGTGCCAGCATTCCCGGGAGGGTCACAGATACGCAGTATTTT.

The rearrangement uses TRBV5-1 and TRBJ2-5; 8 bases are shared with TRBD2. The CDR3 length is 15 residues. Germline assignment: CDR1 SGHRS and CDR2 YFSETQ. J gave up 4 bases and V 2 bases, and 7 bases lay outside the gene matches. In nucleotides, the CDR3 is TGCGCCAGCAGCTTCAGTAGCGGGGTGCTAGAGACCCAGTACTTC. Translated: CASSFSSGVLETQYF.

The V and J genes are TRBV12-3 or TRBV12-4 and TRBJ2-4; 9 positions agree with TRBD2. CDR3 length: 15 residues. V lost 5 bases and J lost 9; bases outside the gene matches: 11. CDR3 sequence: CASSLGLAGSSIQYF. Written as DNA, the CDR3 is TGTGCCAGCAGTCTTGGGCTAGCGGGATCGAGCATTCAGTACTTC.

This clonotype appeared a few times. V and J are TRBV6-5 and TRBJ1-4; D possibly corresponds to TRBD1 (5 bases). Germline V CDR1 and CDR2: MNHEY, SVGAGI. V lost 2 bases and J lost 4, with 11 bases in between. This CDR3 contains 15 residues. The CDR3, as DNA: TGTGCCAGCAGTTACGAGGGACGGCGTAATGAAAAACTGTTTTTT. It yields the protein CASSYEGRRNEKLFF.